The source of this T cell receptor (gamma chain) is a study of γδ T cells in repeated Plasmodium falciparum infection. About the study: Malian children with intense seasonal malaria exposure were compared with matched Australian children. Timepoints: baseline, immediately before selected infections, and 21 days after every infection.

Comments on this clone: A read error is likely here: a far larger clone is one base away. Different DNA sequences within this sample yield the same CDR3.

Germline loops: CDR1 VTNTFY, CDR2 YDVSTARD (reference sequence). This CDR3 has 11 amino acids. Sequencing covered both gamma and delta TCR chains per sample. TCRdb reanalysed the multiplex PCR reads with CATT. The sample yields some 30,000 gamma-chain clones, approximately 1.5% seen once. Gammadelta T cells were flow-sorted from PBMC into Vgamma9/Vdelta2+ and Vdelta2-negative populations for bulk analysis. The J gene is uncalled and the V gene is TRGV3. The specimen was gamma-delta T cells from blood. The source is a pool of human donors (malaria-infected and uninfected, not separated). CDR3 bases: TGTGCCACCTGGGACAGGCCAAGAAAACTCTTT. Translated, it gives CATWDRPRKLF.